This is a list of T cell receptor beta chains from one sample in a study of early T cells in non-severe SARS-CoV-2 infection. TCRdb independently ran MiXCR on the 5' RACE reads; one entry per CDR3 protein. The table lists about 66,000 distinct CDR3 sequences, roughly 18% of them singletons. The specimen was whole blood, collected at baseline. The receptors originated from an adult who was a healthcare worker with PCR-confirmed SARS-CoV-2 infection or an uninfected control (not recorded which). CDR3s include the opening cysteine and the closing phenylalanine or tryptophan. Fields, in order: J gene, D gene, clone size, V gene, CDR3 DNA, CDR3 protein. A D gene is named only where the DNA matches it firmly. Where a row states a size, it is once, few, many or the class of an expanded clone; other rows omit it.

TRBJ2-7,.,.,TRBV4-2,TGTGCCAGCAGCCAAGATCGCGGTGGACAGACGTTAACCTACGAGCAGTACTTC,CASSQDRGGQTLTYEQYF
TRBJ2-6,.,once,TRBV12-3/TRBV12-4,TGTGCCAGCAAACCCGGTGGTCTCCGGGGCTCTGGGGCCAACGTCCTGACTTTC,CASKPGGLRGSGANVLTF
TRBJ1-1,TRBD1,.,TRBV5-4,TGTGCCAGCAGCCTTACAGGGGGCGCTTCCACTGAAGCTTTCTTT,CASSLTGGASTEAFF
TRBJ2-5,TRBD1,many,TRBV4-2,TGTGCCAGCAGCCAAGAAGGGACAGACCAAGAGACCCAGTACTTC,CASSQEGTDQETQYF
TRBJ2-6,.,few,TRBV18,TGTGCCAGCTCACCACCCGGTACGGGGCGCTCTGGGGCCAACGTCCTGACTTTC,CASSPPGTGRSGANVLTF
TRBJ2-1,.,few,TRBV20-1,TGCAGTGTCCTCAGACAGAACCCTTACAATGAGCAGTTCTTC,CSVLRQNPYNEQFF
TRBJ1-1,.,few,TRBV30,TGTGCCTGGAGTGGCACGCGGGGTAGTAACACTGAAGCTTTCTTT,CAWSGTRGSNTEAFF
TRBJ2-3,.,many,TRBV18,TGTGCCAGCTCCCCGGTCGGGGGCAGTGGAGATACGCAGTATTTT,CASSPVGGSGDTQYF
TRBJ1-2,.,.,TRBV20-1,TGCAGTGCTAGAGTTTCGGCTGCAACCTTCTATGGCTACACCTTC,CSARVSAATFYGYTF
TRBJ2-7,.,.,TRBV11-2,TGTGCCAGCAGCTTTTTGGGAGGCGGGTCTTGGGAGCAGTACTTC,CASSFLGGGSWEQYF
TRBJ2-7,.,.,TRBV5-7,TGTGCCAGCAGCTTGGAAACGGGGGACTACGAGCAGTACTTC,CASSLETGDYEQYF
TRBJ1-2,.,.,TRBV19,TGTGCCAGTGGGAAGACAGGCCGAATCAACTATGGCTACACCTTC,CASGKTGRINYGYTF
TRBJ2-4,.,few,TRBV2,TGTGCCAGCAGGGCCCAGGAGATACTAGCCAAAAACATTCAGTACTTC,CASRAQEILAKNIQYF
TRBJ2-3,TRBD2,few,TRBV5-4,TGTGCCAGCAGCTTGGCCGGGACTAGCGCCACAGATACGCAGTATTTT,CASSLAGTSATDTQYF
TRBJ2-7,.,.,TRBV5-4,TGTGCCAGCAGCTCACCGGGACGGACGGGGTCCTACGAGCAGTACTTC,CASSSPGRTGSYEQYF
TRBJ1-1,TRBD1,.,TRBV27,TGTGCCAGCAGTCTAAAGGGACGACAGGGAGGTGAAGCTTTCTTT,CASSLKGRQGGEAFF
TRBJ1-5,.,.,TRBV4-2,TGTGCCAGCAGCCAGACTGGGGGTAATAATCAGCCCCAGCATTTT,CASSQTGGNNQPQHF
TRBJ1-4,.,.,TRBV6-5,TGTGCCAGCAGTTACTCGCCTAATGAAAAACTGTTTTTT,CASSYSPNEKLFF
TRBJ2-7,.,few,TRBV20-1,TGCAGTGCTAGTCCAGAAAGCGGGCAGTACTTC,CSASPESGQYF
TRBJ2-3,.,.,TRBV6-6,TGTGCCAGCAGTTACGCGGGCAGCACAGATACGCAGTATTTT,CASSYAGSTDTQYF
TRBJ1-5,.,few,TRBV7-9,TGTGCCAGCAGCCTAGCGGGATTCGGGCAGCCCCAGCATTTT,CASSLAGFGQPQHF